Shown below are 24 T cell receptor beta chains from a single sample sequenced in a study of T cells in narcolepsy listed by TCRdb under 2018. The receptor library was made with the immunoSEQ multiplex PCR assay. TCRdb retrieved this table from immuneACCESS and kept in-frame rearrangements only. Not all clones are present; in checked studies, unresolved V genes account for under half, and no reason is known for the remainder. For this sample there are over 30,000 clones; around 82% appear just once. The biggest ten clones account for approximately 1.7% of the sample. Sequences were obtained from CD45RA- memory CD4+ T cells from PBMCs. The cell subset or site label here, explained by the study, means: memory T cells sorted ex vivo from peripheral blood. These TCRs come from a human donor with narcolepsy.

The chain recombines TRBV27 with TRBJ2-2, with a possible D match to TRBD1 (7 bases). V was shortened by 3 bases and J by 5 bases, with 16 bases between the two germline ends. The CDR3 is 16 amino acids. The germline V gene has CDR1 MNHEY and CDR2 SMNVEV (reference sequence). CDR3 coding DNA: TGTGCCAGCAGTTTCATACCGACAGGGAGGACCGGGGAGCTGTTTTTT. Amino acids: CASSFIPTGRTGELFF.

This clone showed up just once. V gene TRBV11-3 combines with J gene TRBJ1-1, with 10 positions matching TRBD1. The germline gives CDR1 SGHNT, CDR2 YENEEA. This CDR3 has 16 amino acids. The trim removed 5 bases at V and 3 bases at J, leaving 9 bases unmatched. CDR3 DNA: TGTGCCAGCAGCAAATCCGGGACAGGGGCAGACACTGAAGCTTTCTTT. Its translation: CASSKSGTGADTEAFF.

The rearrangement joins TRBV5-1 to TRBJ1-2; D is possibly TRBD1 (6 bases). The CDR3 runs 14 residues. Between the trimmed V and J ends, which lost 0 bases and 6 bases, there was a span of 12 bases. In germline, CDR1 is SGHRS, CDR2 YFSETQ. The CDR3 coding sequence is TGCGCCAGCAGCTTGGATGCAGGGGAGAATGGCTACACCTTC. As protein: CASSLDAGENGYTF.

This clone was picked up one time. The chain is built from TRBV5-6 and TRBJ1-2; 8 bases agree with TRBD1. Germline CDR1 SGHDT, CDR2 YYEEEE. The V segment lost 3 bases and the J segment 1 base; nucleotides outside the gene matches: 5. The CDR3 length is 15 residues. CDR3 amino acids: CASSYGGQVNYGYTF. CDR3 sequence (DNA): TGTGCCAGCAGCTATGGGGGACAGGTTAACTATGGCTACACCTTC.

The chain has TRBV19 and TRBJ1-2, with D possibly TRBD1 on 5 matching bases. Per germline, CDR1 LNHDA and CDR2 SQIVND (reference sequence). Trimming removed 6 bases from V and 0 bases from J, with 8 bases in between. The CDR3 runs 13 residues. Here the CDR3 reads CASRGGANYGYTF. As DNA, the CDR3 is TGTGCCAGTAGGGGGGGGGCTAACTATGGCTACACCTTC.

The chain is built from TRBV6-1 and TRBJ2-7; D tentatively reads TRBD1 or TRBD2 (5 bases each). The V gene lost 3 bases and the J gene lost 7 bases, with 19 bases spanning the gap. CDR3 length equals 15 residues. CDR1 is MNHNS and CDR2 is SASEGT in the germline V gene. CDR3 protein: CASSDRDGYLREQYF. The CDR3 coding sequence is TGTGCCAGCAGTGACAGGGACGGATATTTGAGGGAGCAGTACTTC.

The rearrangement uses TRBV5-5 and TRBJ2-1; unclear D gene. V was clipped by 4 bases and J by 7 bases, with 9 bases between them. The CDR3 runs to 12 residues. CDR1 SGHKS and CDR2 YYEKEE come from the germline V gene (reference sequence). CDR3 amino acids: CASSTVGNEQFF. CDR3 bases: TGTGCCAGCAGCACCGTTGGTAATGAGCAGTTCTTC.

V is TRBV9 and J is TRBJ1-3; a weak D match, TRBD1 (5 bases). V gave up 0 bases and J gave up 4 bases, with 11 bases separating them. Per the germline V gene, CDR1 is SGDLS and CDR2 is YYNGEE. The CDR3 is 15 residues long. The CDR3 nucleotides read TGTGCCAGCAGCGTAGCGTGGGGGATCGGAAACACCATATATTTT. It codes for CASSVAWGIGNTIYF.

The J gene is TRBJ1-5, the V gene TRBV10-3; TRBD1 is a possible D gene (6 bases). This CDR3 is 16 amino acids long. The germline CDR1 and CDR2 sequences are ENHRY and SYGVKD. V lost 2 bases, J lost 2 bases, and 13 bases lay in between. The DNA of the CDR3 is TGTGCCATCAGTGAGAATCCAGGGGAGGGCAATCAGCCCCAGCATTTT. The encoded protein is CAISENPGEGNQPQHF.

This rearrangement joins TRBV5-1 to TRBJ2-2; possibly TRBD2 for D (5 bases). This CDR3 contains 16 residues. From germline, CDR1 is SGHRS and CDR2 YFSETQ. Trimming shortened V by 4 bases and J by 6 bases, and 19 bases separated the two germline ends. CDR3 sequence (DNA): TGCGCCAGCAGCCCCCAATCGACTATTGTCCCCGGGGAGCTGTTTTTT. It encodes CASSPQSTIVPGELFF.

The chain couples TRBV6-5 to TRBJ1-2; 8 bases line up with TRBD1. Germline CDR1 and CDR2: MNHEY and SVGAGI. The V and J ends lost 6 bases and 4 bases, in that order; junction bases with no gene match: 7. The CDR3 contains 14 residues. The CDR3 DNA reads as TGTGCCAGCAGCTCAGCGACAGGGGCCTATGGCTACACCTTC. Translating it yields CASSSATGAYGYTF.

This clone was seen a few times. The V gene is TRBV7-8, the J gene TRBJ2-7, with D unresolved. The germline V gene encodes CDR1 SGHVS and CDR2 FQNEAQ. V lost 1 base and J 6 bases, leaving 13 bases between the germline ends. The CDR3 spans 14 residues. The CDR3 spells CASSLGKLPSEQYF. The CDR3 DNA sequence: TGTGCCAGCAGCTTAGGAAAACTACCCAGCGAGCAGTACTTC.

The chain employs TRBV5-1 and TRBJ2-5; D may correspond to TRBD1 or TRBD2 (7 bases each). The CDR3 sequence is 14 residues long. Trimming took off 5 bases at V and 5 bases at J, with 16 bases between the two ends. CDR1 SGHRS and CDR2 YFSETQ come from the germline V gene. CDR3 nucleotides: TGCGCCAGCAGTCCAGGGGGGGCCACGGAGACCCAGTACTTC. Translating it yields CASSPGGATETQYF.

This clone was seen only once. The genes are TRBV7-2 and TRBJ2-7; maybe TRBD1 (5 bases). The V gene's germline CDR1 is SGHTA and CDR2 FQGNSA. Trimming pared 1 base from V and 2 bases from J, leaving 9 bases between. The CDR3 loop spans 14 amino acids. The CDR3 DNA sequence: TGTGCCAGCAGCTTAGAGTGGGGCCCCTACGAGCAGTACTTC. This translates into CASSLEWGPYEQYF.

The chain links TRBV19 to TRBJ1-5; D might be TRBD1 (5 bases). CDR3 length equals 14 residues. The germline CDR1 and CDR2 sequences are LNHDA and SQIVND (reference sequence). With 6 bases removed from V and 1 base from J, the gap between germline ends came to 10 bases. CDR3 amino acids: CASRGGGSNQPQHF. The CDR3 DNA sequence: TGTGCCAGTAGGGGGGGTGGCAGCAATCAGCCCCAGCATTTT.

The chain joins TRBV28 to TRBJ1-6; weak D call: TRBD1 (6 bases). Germline loops: CDR1 MDHEN, CDR2 SYDVKM. The V and J ends lost 5 bases and 7 bases respectively, with 18 bases between them. The CDR3 spans 16 residues. The CDR3 sequence is CASSLPPGGRNSPLHF. Here the CDR3 DNA reads TGTGCCAGCAGTCTTCCACCGGGGGGGCGGAATTCACCCCTCCACTTT. Looking up the rest from reference TRBV28 and TRBJ1-6 gives the full variable domain: DVKVTQSSRYLVKRTGEKVFLECVQDMDHENMFWYRQDPGLGLRLIYFSYDVKMKEKGDIPEGYSVSREKKERFSLILESASTNQTSMYLCASSLPPGGRNSPLHFGNGTRLTVT.

The chain couples TRBV28 to TRBJ2-1; D ambiguous. The CDR3 is 14 residues long. Germline CDR1 MDHEN, CDR2 SYDVKM. V was pared by 2 bases and J by 3 bases, with 8 bases between. CDR3 sequence reads: CASSLLRVYNEQFF. The CDR3 DNA is TGTGCCAGCAGTTTACTCCGGGTCTACAATGAGCAGTTCTTC.

This chain joins TRBV2 and TRBJ2-3; D not resolved. V lost 9 bases to trimming and J lost 5 bases, with 18 bases between them. There are 14 residues in the CDR3. The germline CDR1 and CDR2 sequences are SNHLY and FYNNEI. The CDR3, as DNA: TGTGCCAGTGGCCCATCCCACGGTGGAGATACGCAGTATTTT. Translating gives CASGPSHGGDTQYF.

This clone was counted a few times. The gene calls are TRBV19 and TRBJ1-2; D might be TRBD1 (5 bases). Germline V gene sequence: CDR1 LNHDA, CDR2 SQIVND (reference sequence). Trimming pared 3 bases from V and 7 bases from J, leaving 15 bases between. CDR3 length: 14 amino acids. CDR3 protein: CASSIGQGPAGYTF. The CDR3 DNA reads TGTGCCAGTAGTATCGGCCAGGGACCTGCTGGCTACACCTTC.

As to this clone: Within the sample, other DNA sequences also encode this same CDR3. The chain is built from TRBV5-1 and TRBJ1-1; D is undetermined. V lost 0 bases to trimming and J lost 1 base, with 7 bases between them. This CDR3 contains 14 residues. Germline V CDR1 and CDR2: SGHRS, YFSETQ. CDR3 in DNA: TGCGCCAGCAGCTTGGGGACGGCGAACACTGAAGCTTTCTTT. The encoded protein is CASSLGTANTEAFF.

This clone was picked up a small number of times. This chain uses TRBV18 with TRBJ1-4; no firm D call. The CDR3 has 15 amino acids. CDR1 is KGHSH and CDR2 is LQKENI in the germline V gene. V was trimmed by 2 bases and J by 5 bases, leaving 12 bases between them. CDR3 region: CASSPAVGINEKLFF. For the CDR3, the DNA is TGTGCCAGCTCACCAGCAGTAGGGATAAATGAAAAACTGTTTTTT.

The rearrangement joins TRBV7-9 to TRBJ2-1; 10 bases line up with TRBD2. V shed 5 bases, J shed 4 bases, and the junction held 5 bases outside the gene matches. The CDR3 has 15 amino acids. Germline V CDR1 and CDR2: SEHNR, FQNEAQ (reference sequence). In DNA, the CDR3 is TGTGCCAGCAGCCTTAGCGGGGGGCCGTACAATGAGCAGTTCTTC. It yields the protein CASSLSGGPYNEQFF. The whole variable domain, remainder taken from reference TRBV7-9 and TRBJ2-1, is DTGVSQNPRHKITKRGQNVTFRCDPISEHNRLYWYRQTLGQGPEFLTYFQNEAQLEKSRLLSDRFSAERPKGSFSTLEIQRTEQGDSAMYLCASSLSGGPYNEQFFGPGTRLTVL.

This chain links TRBV29-1 with TRBJ2-5, with 14 bases fitting TRBD2. The CDR3 runs to 15 residues. In germline, CDR1 is SQVTM, CDR2 ANQGSEA. J was trimmed by 1 base and V by 6 bases; bases with no gene match: 4. CDR3 nucleotides: TGCAGCGTCGGGACTAGCGGGGGCCCCCAAGAGACCCAGTACTTC. It yields the protein CSVGTSGGPQETQYF.

CDR3 DNA sequence: TGTGCCAGCAGCACAACTGGGACTAGCGGGTGGGAGCAGTACTTC. Its protein is CASSTTGTSGWEQYF. The chain employs TRBV28 and TRBJ2-7, with 12 positions matching TRBD2. With 6 bases clipped from V and 7 bases from J, the junction kept 10 bases outside the gene matches. CDR3 length equals 15 residues. CDR1 and CDR2 (germline): MDHEN, SYDVKM.